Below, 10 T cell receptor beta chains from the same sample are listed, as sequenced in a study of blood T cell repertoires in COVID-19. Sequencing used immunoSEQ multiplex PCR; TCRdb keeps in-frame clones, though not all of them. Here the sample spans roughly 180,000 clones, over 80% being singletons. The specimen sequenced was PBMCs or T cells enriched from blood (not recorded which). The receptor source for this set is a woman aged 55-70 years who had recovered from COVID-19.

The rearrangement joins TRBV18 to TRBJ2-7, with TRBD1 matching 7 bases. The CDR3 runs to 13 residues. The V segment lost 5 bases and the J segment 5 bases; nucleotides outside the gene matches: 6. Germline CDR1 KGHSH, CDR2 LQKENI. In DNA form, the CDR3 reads TGTGCCAGCTCATCTAACAGGGGAGACGAGCAGTACTTC. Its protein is CASSSNRGDEQYF.

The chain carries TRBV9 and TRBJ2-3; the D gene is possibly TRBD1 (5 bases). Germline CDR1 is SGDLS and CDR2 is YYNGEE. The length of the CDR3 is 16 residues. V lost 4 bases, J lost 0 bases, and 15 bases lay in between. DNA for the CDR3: TGTGCCAGCAGCCCCCCCGGGCAGGGCAGCACAGATACGCAGTATTTT. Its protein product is CASSPPGQGSTDTQYF.

The CDR3 DNA is TGTGCCAGCTCACCACCGGACAACGAGCAGTACTTC. This translates into CASSPPDNEQYF. This chain joins TRBV18 and TRBJ2-7; perhaps TRBD1 as D (5 bases). CDR1 and CDR2 from the germline V gene are KGHSH and LQKENI. CDR3 length equals 12 residues. V lost 0 bases to trimming and J lost 5 bases, with 5 bases between them.

The CDR3 nucleotides are TGCGCCAGCAGCTTGGGACAGATCAATGGCTACACCTTC. Translated: CASSLGQINGYTF. The chain uses TRBV5-1 and TRBJ1-2; D might be TRBD1 (5 bases). The CDR3 is 13 amino acids. The V and J ends lost 0 bases and 6 bases respectively, with 9 bases between them. CDR1 SGHRS and CDR2 YFSETQ come from the germline V gene.

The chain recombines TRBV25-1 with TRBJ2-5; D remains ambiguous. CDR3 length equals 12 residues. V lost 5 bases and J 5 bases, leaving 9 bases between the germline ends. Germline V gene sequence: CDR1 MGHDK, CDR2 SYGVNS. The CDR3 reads CASSSFGETQYF. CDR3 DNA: TGTGCCAGCAGTTCCTTCGGGGAGACCCAGTACTTC.

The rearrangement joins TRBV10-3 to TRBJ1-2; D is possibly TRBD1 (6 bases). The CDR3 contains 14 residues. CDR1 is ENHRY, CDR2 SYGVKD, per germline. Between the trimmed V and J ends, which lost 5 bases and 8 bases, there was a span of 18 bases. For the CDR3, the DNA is TGTGCCATCAGTACTCAGGTTGGACAGTTGGGCTACACCTTC. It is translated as CAISTQVGQLGYTF.

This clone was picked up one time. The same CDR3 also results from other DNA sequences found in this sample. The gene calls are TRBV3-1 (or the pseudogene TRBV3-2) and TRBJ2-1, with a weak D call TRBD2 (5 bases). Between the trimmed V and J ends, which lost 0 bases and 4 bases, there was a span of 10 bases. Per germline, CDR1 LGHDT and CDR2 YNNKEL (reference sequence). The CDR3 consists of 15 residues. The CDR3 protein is CASSQESGSYNEQFF. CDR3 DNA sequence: TGTGCCAGCAGCCAAGAGAGCGGATCATACAATGAGCAGTTCTTC.

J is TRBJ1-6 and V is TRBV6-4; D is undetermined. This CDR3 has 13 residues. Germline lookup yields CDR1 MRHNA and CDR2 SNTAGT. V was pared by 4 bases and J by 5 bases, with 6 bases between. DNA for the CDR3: TGTGCCAGCAGTGTACAACATAATTCACCCCTCCACTTT. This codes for CASSVQHNSPLHF.

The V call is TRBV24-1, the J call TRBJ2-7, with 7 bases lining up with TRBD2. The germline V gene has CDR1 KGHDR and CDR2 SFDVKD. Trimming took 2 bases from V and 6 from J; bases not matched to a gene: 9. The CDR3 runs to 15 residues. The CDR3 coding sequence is TGTGCCACCAGTGATTCGTCCACCGGGGGGACCGAGCAGTACTTC. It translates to CATSDSSTGGTEQYF.

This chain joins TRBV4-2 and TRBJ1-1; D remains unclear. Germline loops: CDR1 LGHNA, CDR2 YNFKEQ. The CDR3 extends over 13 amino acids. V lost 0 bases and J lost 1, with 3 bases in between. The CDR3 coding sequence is TGTGCCAGCAGCCAAGACGGGAACACTGAAGCTTTCTTT. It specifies CASSQDGNTEAFF.